These 8 T cell receptor beta chains originate from one sample sequenced in a study of response to subunit inactivated influenza vaccine. Each CDR3 protein gets one entry after TCRdb re-called the RT-PCR reads with MiXCR. The repertoire holds hundreds of thousands of distinct CDR3 sequences, with around 14% as singletons. Sample: PBMCs from blood, taken 14 to 15 days before vaccination. The receptors were sampled from a man aged 45-60 years who received an inactivated influenza vaccine.

This clonotype has more than one count but fewer than ten. The chain combines TRBV12-3 or TRBV12-4 with TRBJ2-1; a weak D match, TRBD1 (6 bases). Trimming left V 4 bases short and J 1 base short, with 14 bases between. There are 16 residues in the CDR3. As DNA, the CDR3 is TGTGCCAGCAGTTGGGGGCAGGGCCTGTCCTACAATGAGCAGTTCTTC. Translation: CASSWGQGLSYNEQFF.

In this sample, this clonotype turned up a few times. The V and J genes are TRBV20-1 and TRBJ1-2; D is uncertain. CDR3 length: 13 residues. V lost 5 bases and J lost 4, with 14 bases in between. Germline CDR1 reads DFQATT; CDR2 reads SNEGSKA (reference sequence). CDR3 nucleotide sequence: TGCAGTGCTGGAACAATGGACGGCTATGGCTACACCTTC. Encoded protein: CSAGTMDGYGYTF.

The chain couples TRBV10-3 to TRBJ1-1; D is unresolved. Looked up from germline, CDR1 is ENHRY and CDR2 is SYGVKD. V lost 3 bases and J 0 bases, leaving 11 bases between the germline ends. This CDR3 has 15 amino acids. The CDR3 protein is CAISDGEVLNTEAFF. The DNA for the CDR3 is TGTGCCATCAGTGATGGGGAGGTATTGAACACTGAAGCTTTCTTT.

This clonotype was found a few times. V and J are TRBV6-1 and TRBJ2-2; weak D call: TRBD2 (5 bases). This CDR3 spans 16 amino acids. Trimming cost V 2 bases and J 6 bases, with 16 bases left between them. Germline loops: CDR1 MNHNS, CDR2 SASEGT. In nucleotides, the CDR3 is TGTGCCAGCAGTGAAATCGGAGGCCCGGCCCCCGGGGAGCTGTTTTTT. It encodes CASSEIGGPAPGELFF.

The chain couples TRBV6-2 or TRBV6-3 to TRBJ2-5; D uncertain. The CDR3 spans 15 residues. Per germline, CDR1 MNHEY and CDR2 SVGEGT. Trimming took off 0 bases at V and 0 bases at J, with 8 bases between the two ends. The CDR3: CASSYSMIDQETQYF. The CDR3 DNA reads as TGTGCCAGCAGTTACTCGATGATAGACCAAGAGACCCAGTACTTC.

This clonotype has a count of ten or more. This chain uses TRBV6-1 with TRBJ2-3, with a possible D match to TRBD2 (5 bases). Germline CDR1 reads MNHNS; CDR2 reads SASEGT. The CDR3 sequence is 13 residues long. Between the trimmed V and J ends, which lost 8 bases and 0 bases, there was a span of 9 bases. The CDR3 bases are TGTGCCAGCGGCGGGTTTAGCACAGATACGCAGTATTTT. Its translation: CASGGFSTDTQYF.

V and J are TRBV2 and TRBJ1-5; D gene uncertain. This CDR3 spans 15 amino acids. The V end was cut by 2 bases, the J end by 4 bases, with 12 bases between. The V gene's germline CDR1 is SNHLY and CDR2 FYNNEI. CDR3 loop: CASSERETYNQPQHF. The CDR3 DNA sequence: TGTGCCAGCAGTGAACGGGAGACTTATAATCAGCCCCAGCATTTT. The whole variable domain, remainder taken from reference TRBV2 and TRBJ1-5, is EPEVTQTPSHQVTQMGQEVILRCVPISNHLYFYWYRQILGQKVEFLVSFYNNEISEKSEIFDDQFSVERPDGSNFTLKIRSTKLEDSAMYFCASSERETYNQPQHFGDGTRLSIL.

The V call is TRBV7-2, the J call TRBJ2-1, with TRBD2 matching over 10 bases. Germline CDR1 SGHTA, CDR2 FQGNSA. The CDR3 runs to 15 residues. The V gene end was trimmed by 0 bases and the J gene end by 13 bases; junction bases not matched to a gene: 9. The CDR3 bases are TGTGCCAGCAGCTTAGCCGCCCCCCGGACTAGCGGACAGTTCTTC. Translated, it gives CASSLAAPRTSGQFF.